This T cell receptor (beta chain) was retrieved from a study of shared clonotypes between healthy human individuals. In the CD4+ fraction, cells were divided into CD45RA+ naive and CD45RA-negative memory subsets. On this clone: Its antigen is currently unknown. This CDR3 is also generated by other DNA sequences in the sample.

The CDR3 has 12 residues. The germline V and J ends were trimmed by 1 base and 3 bases, with 3 bases remaining between them. Germline V gene lookup returns CDR1 MNHNS and CDR2 SASEGT. Samples underwent the assay at deep level. In the source study's methods: From ImmunoSEQ came sequences covering only the junction and carrying no quality scores, so filtering differed. The data were produced by immunoSEQ multiplex PCR, yet TCRdb's version contains in-frame clones alone and is incomplete. V, J and clone size derive from that table, while D and trimming were established from the DNA sequence. The sample gives about 2.4 million clones, roughly 93% of which show up once; 0.35% to 0.45% is in the top ten. Study-wide results and caveats: Naive subsets, compared against memory subsets, generally had larger estimated richness values.

The chain has TRBV6-1 and TRBJ1-2; D is undetermined. Source material: naive CD4+ T cells from PBMCs. The subset here: CD45RA+ positively selected. The clonotype originates from a man younger than 35 in good health. Some clones in this sample may be carry-over from other donors' samples. The CDR3 DNA reads as TGTGCCAGCAGTGAAGGCGACTATGGCTACACCTTC. This sequence encodes CASSEGDYGYTF.